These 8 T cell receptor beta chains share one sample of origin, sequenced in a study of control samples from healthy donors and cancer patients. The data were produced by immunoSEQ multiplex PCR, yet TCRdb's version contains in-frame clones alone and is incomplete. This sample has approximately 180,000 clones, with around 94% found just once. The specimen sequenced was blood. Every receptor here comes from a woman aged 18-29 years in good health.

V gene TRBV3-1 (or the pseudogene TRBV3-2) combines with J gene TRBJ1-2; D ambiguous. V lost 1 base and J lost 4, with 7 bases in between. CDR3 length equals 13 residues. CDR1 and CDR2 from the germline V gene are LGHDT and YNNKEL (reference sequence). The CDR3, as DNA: TGTGCCAGCAGCCAAGTTGGGCTCTATGGCTACACCTTC. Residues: CASSQVGLYGYTF.

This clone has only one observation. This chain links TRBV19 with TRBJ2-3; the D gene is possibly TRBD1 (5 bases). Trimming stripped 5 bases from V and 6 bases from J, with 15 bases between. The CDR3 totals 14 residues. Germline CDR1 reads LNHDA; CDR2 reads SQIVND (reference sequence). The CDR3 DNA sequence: TGTGCCAGTAGTTCGCTTACAGGCCCCGATACGCAGTATTTT. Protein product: CASSSLTGPDTQYF.

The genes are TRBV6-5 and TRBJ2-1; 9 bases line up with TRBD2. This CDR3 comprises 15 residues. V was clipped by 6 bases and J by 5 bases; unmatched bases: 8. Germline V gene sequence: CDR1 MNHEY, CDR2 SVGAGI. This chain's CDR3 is CASRPSAGGDNEQFF. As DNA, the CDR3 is TGTGCCAGCAGGCCCTCGGCGGGGGGGGACAATGAGCAGTTCTTC.

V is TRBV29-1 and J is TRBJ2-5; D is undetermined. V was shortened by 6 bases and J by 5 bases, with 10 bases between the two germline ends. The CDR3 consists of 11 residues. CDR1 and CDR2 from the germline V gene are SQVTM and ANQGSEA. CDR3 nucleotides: TGCAGCGTCAATGTTTGGGAGACCCAGTACTTC. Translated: CSVNVWETQYF.

The CDR3 DNA sequence: TGCGCCAGCAGCCCCTCGGGGCGGGATACGCAGTATTTT. It is translated as CASSPSGRDTQYF. The V and J genes are TRBV5-1 and TRBJ2-3; D might be TRBD1 or TRBD2, each matching 5 bases. This CDR3 has 13 residues. V was pared by 4 bases and J by 6 bases, with 12 bases between. CDR1 SGHRS and CDR2 YFSETQ come from the germline V gene.

The DNA of the CDR3 is TGCAGTGCTAGTCTGGGGGGGGGCCCCCGGCAGTTCTTC. The encoded protein is CSASLGGGPRQFF. The V gene is TRBV20-1, the J gene TRBJ2-1, with D possibly matching TRBD2 (7 bases). The CDR3 has 13 residues. Germline V CDR1 and CDR2: DFQATT, SNEGSKA (reference sequence). Trimming took off 3 bases at V and 12 bases at J, with 18 bases between the two ends.

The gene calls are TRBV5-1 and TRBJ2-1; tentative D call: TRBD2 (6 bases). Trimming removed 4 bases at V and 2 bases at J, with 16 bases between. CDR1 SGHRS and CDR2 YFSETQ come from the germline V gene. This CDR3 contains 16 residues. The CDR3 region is CASSPGDFSPYNEQFF. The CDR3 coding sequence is TGCGCCAGCAGCCCGGGGGACTTTAGCCCCTACAATGAGCAGTTCTTC.

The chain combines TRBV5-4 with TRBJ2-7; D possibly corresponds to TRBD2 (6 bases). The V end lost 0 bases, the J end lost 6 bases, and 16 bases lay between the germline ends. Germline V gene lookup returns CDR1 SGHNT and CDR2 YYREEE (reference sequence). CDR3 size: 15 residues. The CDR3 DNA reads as TGTGCCAGCAGCTTGGTGGGAGGTCAGGGCAGCGAGCAGTACTTC. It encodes CASSLVGGQGSEQYF.